This TCR beta chain was sequenced during a study of cytomegalovirus exposure and HLA in healthy donors. This clone appeared a single time. Its antigen is currently unknown. Findings and caveats of the study: Published work reported that the classifier diagnosed cytomegalovirus status with high specificity and sensitivity. Some segments of the V type, notably TRBV6-2 and TRBV6-3, were excluded as indistinguishable.

The study ran its PCR with 60 Vbeta and 13 Jbeta primers. In the original processing: As a later analysis found, there were approximately 80 million unique TCR beta chains, of which around 10 million were shared. Clones were read by immunoSEQ multiplex PCR, and TCRdb kept only the in-frame ones, dropping some. V, J and clone size are taken as reported in that table, and D and trimming were inferred from the DNA itself. The sample shows 85,000 to 110,000 clones, 79% of them seen only once. Trimming took 0 bases from V and 3 from J; bases not matched to a gene: 12. This CDR3 is 18 amino acids long. The germline CDR1 and CDR2 sequences are LNHDA and SQIVND (reference sequence).

The V gene is TRBV19, the J gene TRBJ2-5; 8 bases align to TRBD1. Specimen: PBMCs. The TCR originated in a man aged 50-60 years in good health and CMV-seropositive. Here the CDR3 reads CASSIDFRDRRTEETQYF. The CDR3, as DNA: TGTGCCAGTAGTATAGATTTCCGGGACAGGCGGACTGAAGAGACCCAGTACTTC.